Below are 10 T cell receptor beta chains sequenced from a single sample in a study of cytomegalovirus exposure and HLA in healthy donors. A multiplex PCR was run with 60 Vbeta primers and 13 Jbeta primers. Profiled with immunoSEQ multiplex PCR; TCRdb holds only in-frame clones, not every one. The repertoire holds approximately 93,000 clones, with roughly 63% as singletons. Sequencing was done on a sample of PBMCs. The receptors come from a boy aged 10-17 years in good health and CMV-seropositive.

This clone was counted between two and nine times. V and J are TRBV6-1 and TRBJ2-5; 9 positions agree with TRBD1. CDR1 is MNHNS and CDR2 is SASEGT in the germline V gene. The V and J ends lost 5 bases and 5 bases, in that order; junction bases with no gene match: 9. The CDR3 extends over 15 amino acids. The CDR3 protein is CASSPPGQGKETQYF. DNA of the CDR3: TGTGCCAGCAGTCCTCCGGGACAGGGAAAGGAGACCCAGTACTTC.

V is TRBV6-1 and J is TRBJ1-4; no definite D call. Per the germline V gene, CDR1 is MNHNS and CDR2 is SASEGT. V was trimmed by 2 bases and J by 3 bases, leaving 16 bases between them. This CDR3 is 17 amino acids long. CDR3: CASSELRQKISNEKLFF. Here the CDR3 DNA reads TGTGCCAGCAGTGAACTGAGACAAAAAATCTCTAATGAAAAACTGTTTTTT.

This clone appeared a few times. The V call is TRBV5-4, the J call TRBJ1-3, with 9 positions matching TRBD1. This CDR3 contains 18 residues. The ends lost 4 bases at V and 0 bases at J; junction bases unmatched: 11. Germline assignment: CDR1 SGHNT and CDR2 YYREEE (reference sequence). The CDR3 nucleotides are TGTGCCAGCAGCCCCGGGACAGGGACTAAAAGCTCTGGAAACACCATATATTTT. Translated, it gives CASSPGTGTKSSGNTIYF.

The CDR3 coding sequence is TGTGCCAGTAGTATGGGGACAGGGCGGTCAGAGACCCAGTACTTC. Translating it yields CASSMGTGRSETQYF. The V gene is TRBV19, the J gene TRBJ2-5, with 9 bases identical to TRBD1. CDR1 is LNHDA, CDR2 SQIVND, per germline (reference sequence). The CDR3 sequence is 15 residues long. Losses at the gene ends were 3 bases for V and 4 bases for J; bases not matched to a gene: 6.

In its sample, this clone was seen a few times. This chain joins TRBV30 and TRBJ1-2; 7 positions agree with TRBD1. CDR1 and CDR2 (germline): GTSNPN, SVGIG (reference sequence). The trim removed 4 bases at V and 4 bases at J, leaving 9 bases unmatched. This CDR3 has 14 residues. The CDR3 region is CAWKWAGGTYGYTF. The DNA for the CDR3 is TGTGCCTGGAAGTGGGCAGGGGGGACCTATGGCTACACCTTC.

This clone was counted a few times. DNA for the CDR3: TGTGCCAGCACGGGTGGACTAGGGGTAGAGACCCAGTACTTC. Its protein is CASTGGLGVETQYF. The genes are TRBV2 and TRBJ2-5; the match to TRBD2 covers 7 bases. Germline-derived CDR1 and CDR2 are SNHLY and FYNNEI. The CDR3 extends over 14 amino acids. V trimming: 7 bases; J trimming: 4 bases; junction bases outside the gene matches: 9. Full variable domain (outside the CDR3, taken from reference TRBV2 and TRBJ2-5): EPEVTQTPSHQVTQMGQEVILRCVPISNHLYFYWYRQILGQKVEFLVSFYNNEISEKSEIFDDQFSVERPDGSNFTLKIRSTKLEDSAMYFCASTGGLGVETQYFGPGTRLLVL.

This chain links TRBV7-9 with TRBJ1-2; no reliable D call. V lost 2 bases to trimming and J lost 4 bases, with 5 bases between them. CDR3 length: 12 residues. Germline V lookup: CDR1 SEHNR, CDR2 FQNEAQ (reference sequence). The CDR3 region has the DNA TGTGCCAGCAGCTTAAGCCCCTATGGCTACACCTTC. Translation: CASSLSPYGYTF.

The rearrangement links TRBV19 to TRBJ2-4; D unresolved. CDR3 length equals 14 residues. V lost 6 bases and J lost 0, with 9 bases in between. Germline CDR1 LNHDA, CDR2 SQIVND (reference sequence). CDR3 sequence (DNA): TGTGCCAGTAGCCCGCAGGTAGCCAAAAACATTCAGTACTTC. Translating it yields CASSPQVAKNIQYF.

The V gene is TRBV30, the J gene TRBJ1-4, with a possible D match to TRBD1 (6 bases). The CDR3 contains 14 residues. The V gene lost 4 bases and the J gene lost 7 bases, with 16 bases spanning the gap. Germline CDR1 is GTSNPN and CDR2 is SVGIG (reference sequence). The CDR3 sequence: CAWTSAQGREKLFF. DNA for the CDR3: TGTGCCTGGACATCGGCACAGGGACGTGAAAAACTGTTTTTT.

The V call is TRBV2, the J call TRBJ1-2; 9 bases line up with TRBD1. The CDR3 has 15 amino acids. Germline CDR1 and CDR2: SNHLY and FYNNEI. Germline trimming cut 6 bases from V and 5 bases from J; bases unmatched to any gene: 10. CDR3 nucleotides: TGTGCCAGCAGGTCTCCGGGACAGGGCGGATATGGCTACACCTTC. It is translated as CASRSPGQGGYGYTF.